The clone carrying this T cell receptor beta chain was counted between two and nine times. Its antigen is unknown. These data belong to a study of T-cell memory formation after mild COVID-19. Notes on the study in general: Contracting clones from day 15 to 85 had balanced CD4/CD8; later expanders favoured CD4+.

TCRdb itself ran the 5' RACE reads through MiXCR, one entry per CDR3 protein. The data show 110,000 to 150,000 distinct CDR3 sequences, around 15% seen once. V lost 3 bases to trimming and J lost 4 bases, with 10 bases between them. This CDR3 is built from 13 residues. This chain connects TRBV12-3 or TRBV12-4 to TRBJ2-7; a possible D gene is TRBD1 (6 bases). Sequenced: PBMCs or a T cell subset sorted from them (not recorded which). The sequence derives from an adult woman who had mild COVID-19 (a few samples of this study predate the infection). Cell type and time point are not known. Here the CDR3 reads CASSFPTGYEQYF. In DNA form, the CDR3 reads TGTGCCAGCAGTTTCCCAACAGGGTACGAGCAGTACTTC.